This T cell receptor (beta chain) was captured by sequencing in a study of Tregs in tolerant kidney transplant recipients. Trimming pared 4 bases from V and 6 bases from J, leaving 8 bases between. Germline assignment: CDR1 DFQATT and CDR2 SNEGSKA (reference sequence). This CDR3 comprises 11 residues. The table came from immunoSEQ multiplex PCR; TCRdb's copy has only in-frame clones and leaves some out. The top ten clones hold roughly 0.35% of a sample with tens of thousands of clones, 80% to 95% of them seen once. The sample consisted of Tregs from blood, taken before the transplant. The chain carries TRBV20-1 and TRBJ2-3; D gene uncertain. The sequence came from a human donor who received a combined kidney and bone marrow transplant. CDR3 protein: CSATSEDTQYF. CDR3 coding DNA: TGCAGTGCTACCTCGGAGGATACGCAGTATTTT.